The source of this T cell receptor (beta chain) is a study of shared T cell receptors in the human thymus. Sequencing was performed with immunoSEQ multiplex PCR; in TCRdb, only in-frame clones are kept and a portion is missing. The sample shows 600,000 or so clones, approximately 87% of them seen only once. From germline, CDR1 is LGHNA and CDR2 YSLEER. V was pared by 2 bases and J by 1 base, with 12 bases of the junction left unmatched. The CDR3 spans 18 residues. This sample was shared with a second study, whose subject was human thymus T cells. That publication notes: Each of the donors was a healthy Finnish infant who was undergoing open corrective cardiac surgery for congenital heart defects. Thymic resections from corrective heart surgery supplied the tissue. V and J gene usage appeared biased in thymic and blood repertoires. Thymic repertoires from unrelated individuals overlapped highly, related research reported.

The gene calls are TRBV4-3 and TRBJ1-1, with TRBD1 identical over 8 bases. The specimen was thymocytes. The sequence derives from a boy younger than two with a congenital heart defect. The CDR3 loop reads CASSQRLATGDPNTEAFF. The CDR3 DNA reads TGCGCCAGCAGCCAACGCCTAGCGACAGGGGACCCGAACACTGAAGCTTTCTTT.